The entry below gives a single T cell receptor beta chain sequence along with its context. The data were taken from a study of blood T cell repertoires in COVID-19. Assay used: immunoSEQ multiplex PCR; TCRdb lists only in-frame clones, some missing. The sample lists under 200,000 clones; 86% were seen once. The CDR3 covers 19 residues. V shed 1 base and J 0 bases; nucleotides not matched to a gene: 10. Germline CDR1 reads SGHDN; CDR2 reads FVKESK. Source material: peripheral blood. The chain links TRBV14 to TRBJ2-1, with 9 bases aligning to TRBD2. The clonotype originates from a man in his fifties or sixties with acute or convalescent COVID-19. CDR3 region: CASSQGTVGSGGSYNEQFF. Written as DNA, the CDR3 is TGTGCCAGCAGCCAAGGGACTGTGGGTAGCGGGGGCTCCTACAATGAGCAGTTCTTC. Looking up the rest from reference TRBV14 and TRBJ2-1 gives the full variable domain: EAGVTQFPSHSVIEKGQTVTLRCDPISGHDNLYWYRRVMGKEIKFLLHFVKESKQDESGMPNNRFLAERTGGTYSTLKVQPAELEDSGVYFCASSQGTVGSGGSYNEQFFGPGTRLTVL.